This T cell receptor beta chain stems from a study of blood T cell repertoires in COVID-19 (dated by TCRdb to 2019 to 2021). At the level of the whole study: Samples from collaborators originated in the United States, Italy and Spain and spanned both the acute and convalescent phases of COVID-19. The prospective study material was composed of cDNA or gDNA derived from T cells, B-cell-depleted T cells, or PBMCs. Samples came from the ongoing ImmuneRACE study (first 160 participants) plus 1,254 subjects from 6 global collaborators. Where HLA class I and class II types were available, the types were taken from metadata supplied by the sample provider, not from assay-based typing. The sample metadata nearly always contained a de-identified subject ID, COVID-19 status, age in years and sex. The repertoires were made available in a free public database intended to serve as a resource for research on the immune response to SARS-CoV-2. Deeply sampled blood TCRbeta repertoires from subjects exposed to, actively infected with, or recovered from COVID-19 were included in the dataset.

TCRbeta CDR3 regions were amplified from genomic DNA by means of the immunoSEQ Assay, a bias-controlled multiplex PCR. The authors processed their data as follows. The number of nucleated cells in each sample was estimated from the amplification of reference gene primers within the assay. To quantify the absolute abundance of each unique TCRbeta CDR3 rearrangement, sequence reads were collapsed and filtered. For each sample, productive Simpson clonality was calculated by taking the square root of Simpson's diversity index across productive rearrangements. TCRdb took over this immuneACCESS table, retaining in-frame rearrangements with V and J assigned. Such tables are incomplete; in checked studies, under half of the missing clones stem from an unresolved V gene, and the remainder is unexplained. That table supplies the V and J calls and clone size; D and trimming were determined from the DNA. Counted in this sample were some 110,000 clones; over 75% of them appeared once. In total, the top ten clones hold about 2.3% of the sample.

Results and caveats for the whole study, not just this receptor: The quantity of clinical and demographic metadata differed by source and by participant and was supplied without curation.

V is cut by 4 bases and J by 2 bases, and the space between the germline ends is 7 bases. From a lookup of the germline V gene (reference sequence), CDR1 and CDR2 are LNHDA and SQIVND. There are 13 amino acids in the CDR3, from cysteine to phenylalanine inclusive. Only the CDR3 region is kept as DNA, spanning 39 bases read in frame from base 1. Comments on this clone: Its antigen target is currently unknown. Base qualities are not at hand, and no much larger clone is one base apart.

The collaborating institutions used their own protocols to collect whole blood in K2EDTA tubes. For TCRbeta analysis, collaborator samples were shipped as frozen whole blood, as isolated PBMCs, or as DNA extracted from either sample type. The sequence joins TRBV19 to TRBJ2-3; the D segment could be TRBD1, given 6 matching bases. The sequencing input was peripheral blood. The receptor was isolated from a man between 50 and 59 years old with acute or convalescent COVID-19. In nucleotides, the sequence is TGTGCCAGTAGTAGGGGGCTCACAGATACGCAGTATTTT. This gives the protein CASSRGLTDTQYF.